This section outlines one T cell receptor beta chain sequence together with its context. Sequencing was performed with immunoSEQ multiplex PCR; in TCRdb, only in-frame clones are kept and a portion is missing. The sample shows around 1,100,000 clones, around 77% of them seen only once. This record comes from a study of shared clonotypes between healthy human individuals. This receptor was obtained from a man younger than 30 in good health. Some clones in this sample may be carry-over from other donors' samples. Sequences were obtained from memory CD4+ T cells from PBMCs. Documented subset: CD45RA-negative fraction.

The CDR3 protein is CASSPRQGGTEAFF. CDR3 DNA: TGTGCCAGCAGCCCCCGACAGGGAGGTACTGAAGCTTTCTTT. The V call is TRBV28, the J call TRBJ1-1; 7 bases agree with TRBD1. Germline V gene sequence: CDR1 MDHEN, CDR2 SYDVKM. V was pared by 6 bases and J by 5 bases, with 9 bases of the junction left unmatched. The CDR3 extends over 14 amino acids.